Detailed here is one T cell receptor beta chain. Only in-frame clones appear in the TCRdb table, and some are missing; sequencing was by immunoSEQ multiplex PCR. In the table there are 200,000 or so clones, approximately 83% of which are singletons. This specimen belongs to a study of blood T cell repertoires in COVID-19. Whole-study context: Whether acute or convalescent, the COVID-19 samples came from the United States, Italy and Spain.

Germline V gives CDR1 SGHVS, CDR2 FQNEAQ. The V and J ends lost 5 bases and 0 bases, in that order; junction bases with no gene match: 9. There are 16 residues in the CDR3. The material sequenced was PBMCs or T cells enriched from blood (not recorded which). The gene calls are TRBV7-8 and TRBJ1-2, with 7 bases that match TRBD1. The clonotype originates from a woman in her forties with acute COVID-19. The chain's CDR3 is CASSQYRTGANYGYTF. CDR3 nucleotide sequence: TGTGCCAGCAGCCAATATCGGACAGGAGCTAACTATGGCTACACCTTC.